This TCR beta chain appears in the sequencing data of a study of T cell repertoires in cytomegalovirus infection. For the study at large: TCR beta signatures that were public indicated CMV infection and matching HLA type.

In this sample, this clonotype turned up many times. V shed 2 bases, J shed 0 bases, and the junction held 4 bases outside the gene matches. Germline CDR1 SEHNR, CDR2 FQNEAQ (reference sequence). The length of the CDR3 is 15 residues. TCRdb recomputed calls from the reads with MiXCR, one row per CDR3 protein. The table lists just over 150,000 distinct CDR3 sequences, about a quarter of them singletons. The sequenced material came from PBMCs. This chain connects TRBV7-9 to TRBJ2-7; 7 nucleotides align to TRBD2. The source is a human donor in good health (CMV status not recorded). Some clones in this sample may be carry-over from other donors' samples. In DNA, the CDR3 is TGTGCCAGCAGCTTATCAGGCGGGAGCTCCTACGAGCAGTACTTC. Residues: CASSLSGGSSYEQYF.